Below, 15 T cell receptor beta chains from the same sample are listed, as sequenced in a study of cytomegalovirus exposure and HLA in healthy donors. PCR employed 60 Vbeta and 13 Jbeta primers. Generated by immunoSEQ multiplex PCR, the TCRdb table keeps only in-frame clones and is missing some. This table has 70,000 to 100,000 clones, roughly 71% appearing once. Sequenced material: PBMCs. The source is a man in his fifties in good health and CMV-seronegative.

The genes are TRBV5-1 and TRBJ1-2, with D tentatively TRBD1 (6 bases). CDR3 length: 15 residues. The V gene lost 2 bases and the J gene lost 3 bases, with 14 bases spanning the gap. Per the germline V gene, CDR1 is SGHRS and CDR2 is YFSETQ. The CDR3 here is CASSFIAPGDYGYTF. CDR3 DNA: TGCGCCAGCAGCTTTATCGCCCCAGGGGACTATGGCTACACCTTC.

This clone has only one observation. The chain carries TRBV19 and TRBJ2-3, with 16 bases lining up with TRBD2. The CDR3 runs 17 residues. The junction had 3 bases not matched to a gene; V was cut back by 4 bases and J by 2 bases. Germline CDR1 is LNHDA and CDR2 is SQIVND (reference sequence). CDR3 bases: TGTGCCAGTAGTAGGGGACTAGCGGGAGGGGACACAGATACGCAGTATTTT. This translates into CASSRGLAGGDTDTQYF.

J is TRBJ2-2 and V is TRBV19, with 7 bases identical to TRBD2. The ends lost 3 bases at V and 4 bases at J; junction bases unmatched: 8. The CDR3 is 16 amino acids. Germline V gene lookup returns CDR1 LNHDA and CDR2 SQIVND (reference sequence). The CDR3: CASSIVSGIITGELFF. The CDR3 nucleotides are TGTGCCAGTAGTATCGTAAGCGGGATTATCACCGGGGAGCTGTTTTTT.

The chain uses TRBV28 and TRBJ1-1; D unclear. The CDR3 extends over 14 amino acids. V dropped 3 bases and J dropped 2 bases, with 10 bases sitting between them. Germline CDR1 reads MDHEN; CDR2 reads SYDVKM. Here the CDR3 reads CASSLWQANTEAFF. The CDR3 nucleotides read TGTGCCAGCAGTTTGTGGCAGGCCAACACTGAAGCTTTCTTT.

A few counts support this clone. This chain links TRBV5-6 with TRBJ2-5, with D possibly matching TRBD2 (5 bases). In germline, CDR1 is SGHDT, CDR2 YYEEEE. The ends were cut back, 6 bases at V and 5 bases at J, with 17 bases in the middle. CDR3 length: 14 residues. The CDR3 is CASIVGLRGETQYF. CDR3 nucleotides: TGTGCCAGCATCGTGGGCCTCAGAGGGGAGACCCAGTACTTC.

The V and J genes are TRBV15 and TRBJ2-7; TRBD2 aligns across 7 bases. V gave up 4 bases and J gave up 1 base; unmatched junction bases: 7. Germline V gives CDR1 LNHNV, CDR2 YYDKDF (reference sequence). This CDR3 region has 15 residues. The CDR3 reads CATSTYPGRSYEQYV. The CDR3 DNA reads TGTGCCACCAGCACCTACCCCGGGAGGTCCTACGAGCAGTACGTC.

This clone was seen once. This chain links TRBV11-2 with TRBJ2-3, with D possibly being TRBD2 (6 bases). From germline, CDR1 is SGHAT and CDR2 FQNNGV. Trimming shortened V by 5 bases and J by 2 bases, and 14 bases separated the two germline ends. The CDR3 totals 15 residues. The chain's CDR3 is CASSRNRRDTDTQYF. The CDR3 DNA follows: TGTGCCAGCAGCCGAAACCGGCGGGACACAGATACGCAGTATTTT.

This rearrangement joins TRBV29-1 to TRBJ1-2; a weak D match, TRBD1 (5 bases). The length of the CDR3 is 13 residues. Per germline, CDR1 SQVTM and CDR2 ANQGSEA. V was clipped by 1 base and J by 8 bases, with 14 bases between them. The CDR3 protein is CSVEVSVGGGYTF. CDR3 DNA sequence: TGCAGCGTTGAAGTTTCAGTCGGGGGAGGCTACACCTTC. The whole variable domain, filled in from reference TRBV29-1 and TRBJ1-2, reads SAVISQKPSRDICQRGTSLTIQCQVDSQVTMMFWYRQQPGQSLTLIATANQGSEATYESGFVIDKFPISRPNLTFSTLTVSNMSPEDSSIYLCSVEVSVGGGYTFGSGTRLTVV.

The CDR3 is CASSSDRAEVTQYF. The CDR3 DNA follows: TGTGCCAGCAGTTCGGACAGGGCGGAAGTGACCCAGTACTTC. The chain has TRBV28 and TRBJ2-5; 8 bases map to TRBD1. Looked up from germline, CDR1 is MDHEN and CDR2 is SYDVKM. The CDR3 covers 14 residues. J was trimmed by 7 bases and V by 4 bases; bases with no gene match: 8. The full variable domain, completed using reference TRBV28 and TRBJ2-5, is DVKVTQSSRYLVKRTGEKVFLECVQDMDHENMFWYRQDPGLGLRLIYFSYDVKMKEKGDIPEGYSVSREKKERFSLILESASTNQTSMYLCASSSDRAEVTQYFGPGTRLLVL.

This chain joins TRBV7-2 and TRBJ2-2; possibly TRBD1 for D (6 bases). Trimming removed 5 bases at V and 4 bases at J, with 14 bases between. The CDR3 is 15 residues long. Per the germline V gene, CDR1 is SGHTA and CDR2 is FQGNSA. CDR3 sequence (DNA): TGTGCCAGCAGCGAACAGGGCCGTGGCACCGGGGAGCTGTTTTTT. Its protein is CASSEQGRGTGELFF.

The table lists this clone with a count of one. The rearrangement joins TRBV29-1 to TRBJ1-4, with D tentatively TRBD1 (6 bases). Trimming took off 7 bases at V and 5 bases at J, with 14 bases between the two ends. The CDR3 has 13 amino acids. Germline CDR1 and CDR2: SQVTM and ANQGSEA. This chain's CDR3 is CSAGGGENEKLFF. DNA for the CDR3: TGCAGCGCCGGAGGGGGGGAGAATGAAAAACTGTTTTTT. The full variable domain, with the rest looked up from reference TRBV29-1 and TRBJ1-4, is SAVISQKPSRDICQRGTSLTIQCQVDSQVTMMFWYRQQPGQSLTLIATANQGSEATYESGFVIDKFPISRPNLTFSTLTVSNMSPEDSSIYLCSAGGGENEKLFFGSGTQLSVL.

The V and J genes are TRBV5-1 and TRBJ2-3; 8 nucleotides agree with TRBD1. The CDR3 has 16 amino acids. Germline V gene sequence: CDR1 SGHRS, CDR2 YFSETQ. J lost 4 bases, V lost 4 bases, and 11 bases had no gene match. Here the CDR3 reads CASSDPGQVGADTQYF. CDR3 in DNA: TGCGCCAGCAGCGACCCGGGACAGGTAGGAGCAGATACGCAGTATTTT.

The V call is TRBV19, the J call TRBJ2-3, with unresolved D. In germline, CDR1 is LNHDA, CDR2 SQIVND (reference sequence). Deletions cut 7 bases from V and 1 base from J, with 15 bases between. The CDR3 sequence is 15 residues long. CDR3 sequence: CASTPLDGRTDTQYF. The CDR3 DNA reads TGTGCCAGTACCCCCTTGGATGGGCGCACAGATACGCAGTATTTT.

The chain carries TRBV4-2 and TRBJ2-5, with 9 bases that match TRBD1. The CDR3 runs to 16 residues. With V trimmed by 1 base and J by 3 bases, 6 bases remained unmatched. The germline gives CDR1 LGHNA, CDR2 YNFKEQ. CDR3 DNA: TGTGCCAGCAGCCAAGGCCCCGGGACAGGGAAAGAGACCCAGTACTTC. Protein: CASSQGPGTGKETQYF.

The chain joins TRBV6-1 to TRBJ1-5; TRBD1 matches 7 bases. V shed 2 bases and J 6 bases; nucleotides not matched to a gene: 13. Germline V gives CDR1 MNHNS, CDR2 SASEGT. The CDR3 contains 17 residues. CDR3 sequence reads: CASSERWETGSSQPQHF. The CDR3 bases are TGTGCCAGCAGTGAAAGGTGGGAGACAGGGAGTAGTCAGCCCCAGCATTTT.